The clone carrying this T cell receptor beta chain was found once. The antigen is not known. V lost 5 bases to trimming and J lost 1 base, with 13 bases between them. The CDR3 is 15 amino acids. Germline V lookup: CDR1 LGHNA, CDR2 YNFKEQ. The repertoire was sequenced with immunoSEQ multiplex PCR; TCRdb's copy has only in-frame clones and lacks some. The table has more than 850,000 clones, more than 75% seen once. This entry comes from a study of shared clonotypes between healthy human individuals. Study outcomes and limitations: Memory subsets had estimated richness that was generally smaller than that of naive subsets.

V is TRBV4-2 and J is TRBJ2-3; D remains unclear. The sequencing input was memory CD4+ T cells from PBMCs. Sample subset: CD45RA-negative fraction. The receptor was isolated from a man aged 18 to 29 in good health. Some clones in this sample may be carry-over from other donors' samples. The CDR3 sequence is CASSSNPGGTDTQYF. CDR3 bases: TGTGCCAGCAGCTCAAATCCAGGCGGCACAGATACGCAGTATTTT.